This section outlines one T cell receptor beta chain sequence together with its context. The record originates from a study of shared clonotypes between healthy human individuals. Profiling relied on immunoSEQ multiplex PCR, and the TCRdb table lists in-frame clones only, not all of them. The sample yields 850,000 to 1,200,000 clones, more than 65% seen once. This TCR came from a man aged 18 to 35 in good health. Input material: memory CD4+ T cells sorted from blood. The subset was: CD45RA-negative fraction.

The DNA for the CDR3 is TGTGCCAGCAGGACCGCGGGGGCCAACGTCCTGACTTTC. It is translated as CASRTAGANVLTF. The rearrangement joins TRBV2 to TRBJ2-6; D is unresolved. Germline CDR1 and CDR2: SNHLY and FYNNEI. The CDR3 contains 13 residues. V lost 6 bases, J lost 4 bases, and 7 bases lay in between.